Many counts were recorded for the clone carrying this T cell receptor beta chain. Antigen unknown. Unmatched junction bases numbered 2, after V lost 0 bases and J lost 4 bases. CDR3 length equals 15 residues. From germline, CDR1 is SGHTA and CDR2 FQGNSA. The CDR3 regions of TCR beta were amplified from RNA transcripts. The primer set for the first-round RT-PCR of the TCR CDR3 was HTBI. TCRdb reprocessed the multiplex PCR reads with MiXCR, giving one entry per CDR3 protein. The top ten clones hold under 7.5% of a sample with a few hundred thousand distinct CDR3 sequences, approximately 14% of them seen once. The data were obtained in a study of T cells in Graves' hyperthyroidism and ophthalmopathy. Whole-study results and caveats: Ophthalmopathy and stable hyperthyroidism were separated by a 13 V-J model.

Hyperthyroidism patients were newly diagnosed, had disease duration under 2 months, and were aged 18 to 65 years. This TCR was sampled from a woman younger than 45 with Graves' hyperthyroidism. J is TRBJ2-5 and V is TRBV7-2; 10 positions match TRBD1. The sample comprised blood. The CDR3 reads CASSLADRGGETQYF. DNA of the CDR3: TGTGCCAGCAGCTTAGCGGACAGGGGGGGAGAGACCCAGTACTTC.